This is a list of T cell receptor beta chains from one sample in a study of identical twins. TCRdb passed the 5' RACE reads through MiXCR, listing each CDR3 protein once. The sample contains about 240,000 distinct CDR3 sequences, about 10% of which appear only once. The sequenced material came from memory T cells sorted from blood. These receptors all come from a man aged 45-65 years in good health. CDR3s include the opening cysteine and the closing phenylalanine or tryptophan. The D gene is left open where the match is weak. Size values are once, few and many counts, or a class for expanded clones, and some rows have none.

>-|few|TRBV30|TRBJ1-1
CAWSANLGTEAFF
TGTGCCTGGAGTGCGAACTTGGGCACTGAAGCTTTCTTT
>-|few|TRBV5-1|TRBJ2-3
CASSLVQIGDTQYF
TGCGCCAGCAGCTTGGTACAAATCGGGGATACGCAGTATTTT
>-|-|TRBV6-1|TRBJ1-6
CASSAPGTTYNSPLHF
TGTGCCAGCAGTGCGCCCGGGACAACCTATAATTCACCCCTCCACTTT
>TRBD1|few|TRBV27|TRBJ2-7
CASSLRASPGQPYEQYF
TGTGCCAGCAGTTTAAGGGCCTCTCCGGGACAGCCCTACGAGCAGTACTTC
>-|-|TRBV29-1|TRBJ2-4
CSVDGGRVGNIQYF
TGCAGCGTTGACGGGGGGCGCGTGGGAAACATTCAGTACTTC
>TRBD1|-|TRBV12-3/TRBV12-4|TRBJ1-4
CASSRQGVTNEKLFF
TGTGCCAGCAGTCGACAGGGGGTGACTAATGAAAAACTGTTTTTT
>-|many|TRBV10-3|TRBJ2-2
CAISETGQNTGELFF
TGTGCCATCAGTGAAACGGGACAGAACACCGGGGAGCTGTTTTTT
>TRBD2|many|TRBV7-2|TRBJ2-1
CASSLEGAGAHNEQFF
TGTGCCAGCAGCTTAGAAGGAGCGGGGGCCCACAATGAGCAGTTCTTC
>-|many|TRBV12-3/TRBV12-4|TRBJ2-2
CASSPRGGTNTGELFF
TGTGCCAGCAGTCCCAGAGGAGGCACGAACACCGGGGAGCTGTTTTTT
>-|-|TRBV5-1|TRBJ2-3
CASSPGGGAGTDTQYF
TGCGCCAGCAGCCCGGGTGGGGGCGCGGGAACAGATACGCAGTATTTT
>-|-|TRBV28|TRBJ2-5
CASKTLWFQETQYF
TGTGCCAGCAAGACTCTGTGGTTTCAAGAGACCCAGTACTTC
>-|many|TRBV2|TRBJ2-7
CASSYGSTSYEQYF
TGTGCCAGCAGTTACGGGAGTACTTCCTACGAGCAGTACTTC
>-|many|TRBV28|TRBJ2-7
CASSPTFHDRKRSYEQYF
TGTGCCAGCAGTCCGACCTTCCACGACAGAAAGCGATCCTACGAGCAGTACTTC
>TRBD1|many|TRBV6-1|TRBJ1-2
CASSPRDRRLGGYTF
TGTGCCAGCAGTCCCCGGGACAGGCGCCTGGGAGGCTACACCTTC
>TRBD2|-|TRBV29-1|TRBJ2-1
CSVETWTSGQGEQFF
TGCAGCGTTGAAACTTGGACTAGCGGTCAAGGCGAGCAGTTCTTC
>-|-|TRBV5-4|TRBJ2-3
CASSSRTGRVVDTQYF
TGTGCCAGCAGCTCCAGGACAGGGAGGGTAGTGGATACGCAGTATTTT
>TRBD2|few|TRBV19|TRBJ2-7
CASSRPGLAGSEQYF
TGTGCCAGTAGTAGGCCCGGACTAGCGGGGAGTGAGCAGTACTTC
>-|few|TRBV27|TRBJ2-3
CASSLFGGTQYF
TGTGCCAGCAGTTTATTCGGAGGTACGCAGTATTTT
>-|few|TRBV7-3|TRBJ2-1
CASSLHQGTNEQFF
TGTGCCAGCAGCTTACACCAGGGAACCAATGAGCAGTTCTTC
>-|-|TRBV7-9|TRBJ2-4
CASSLIPPGGAKNIQYF
TGTGCCAGCAGCTTAATACCGCCCGGGGGAGCCAAAAACATTCAGTACTTC
>TRBD1|-|TRBV5-6|TRBJ2-5
CASSLGTGLETQYF
TGTGCCAGCAGCTTGGGGACAGGGCTAGAGACCCAGTACTTC
>-|few|TRBV10-3|TRBJ2-7
CAISAERSAYEQYF
TGTGCCATCAGTGCGGAAAGAAGTGCCTACGAGCAGTACTTC
>-|many|TRBV25-1|TRBJ1-1
CASKGTPIEAFF
TGTGCCAGCAAGGGGACACCGATTGAAGCTTTCTTT
>TRBD1|-|TRBV9|TRBJ1-4
CASSAGGLNEKLFF
TGTGCCAGCAGCGCAGGGGGCCTTAATGAAAAACTGTTTTTT
>-|-|TRBV19|TRBJ2-2
CASSISGSNTGELFF
TGTGCCAGTAGTATCAGTGGCTCGAACACCGGGGAGCTGTTTTTT
>-|few|TRBV5-4|TRBJ2-3
CASSLVTGVGDTQYF
TGTGCCAGCAGCTTGGTAACGGGGGTAGGGGATACGCAGTATTTT
>-|many|TRBV27|TRBJ1-1
CASKLPIRGRDTEAFF
TGTGCCAGCAAGCTCCCCATACGGGGTCGTGACACTGAAGCTTTCTTT
>-|-|TRBV7-9|TRBJ2-3
CASSPPRLGSTDTQYF
TGTGCCAGCAGCCCACCAAGACTGGGCAGCACAGATACGCAGTATTTT
>-|-|TRBV9|TRBJ2-1
CASSVYRQRVPYNEQFF
TGTGCCAGCAGCGTATATCGGCAGCGGGTGCCCTACAATGAGCAGTTCTTC
>TRBD2|-|TRBV4-2|TRBJ2-5
CASSQAVVGGIQETQYF
TGTGCCAGCAGCCAAGCTGTGGTGGGAGGGATCCAAGAGACCCAGTACTTC
>TRBD1|-|TRBV20-1|TRBJ2-1
CSAMIAGGHEQFF
TGCAGTGCAATGATCGCAGGGGGCCATGAGCAGTTCTTC
>TRBD1|-|TRBV29-1|TRBJ2-1
CSVDRPGGSYNEQFF
TGCAGCGTTGACCGCCCAGGGGGCTCCTACAATGAGCAGTTCTTC
>-|many|TRBV20-1|TRBJ2-7
CSAVVRGAYSYEQYF
TGCAGTGCTGTGGTACGGGGGGCATACTCCTACGAGCAGTACTTC
>TRBD2|many|TRBV9|TRBJ2-7
CASSVMMGAGADEQYF
TGTGCCAGCAGCGTAATGATGGGAGCGGGGGCGGATGAGCAGTACTTC
>-|-|TRBV18|TRBJ1-3
CASSPPSTTGNTIYF
TGTGCCAGCTCACCACCGTCTACAACTGGAAACACCATATATTTT
>-|-|TRBV27|TRBJ1-1
CDSSSEQGMNTEAFF
TGTGACAGCAGTTCCGAACAGGGCATGAACACTGAAGCTTTCTTT
>TRBD1|-|TRBV20-1|TRBJ2-5
CSAGTTGPETQYF
TGCAGTGCTGGAACGACAGGGCCAGAGACCCAGTACTTC
>TRBD1|many|TRBV5-1|TRBJ1-1
CASSFEGAGEAFF
TGCGCCAGCAGCTTCGAGGGGGCAGGTGAAGCTTTCTTT
>-|few|TRBV6-2/TRBV6-3|TRBJ2-4
CASSYSPLEPEGKNIQYF
TGTGCCAGCAGTTACTCCCCCTTGGAACCAGAAGGCAAAAACATTCAGTACTTC
>-|many|TRBV20-1|TRBJ2-5
CSATNGQNYQETQYF
TGCAGTGCTACAAACGGACAGAACTACCAAGAGACCCAGTACTTC
>-|few|TRBV27|TRBJ2-2
CASSFWGGETGELFF
TGTGCCAGCAGTTTTTGGGGGGGCGAAACCGGGGAGCTGTTTTTT
>TRBD1|many|TRBV5-1|TRBJ1-2
CASSTGQGEGYTF
TGCGCCAGCAGCACCGGACAGGGGGAAGGCTACACCTTC
>-|few|TRBV18|TRBJ1-1
CASSSDLTEAFF
TGTGCCAGCTCATCAGATCTCACTGAAGCTTTCTTT
>-|many|TRBV3-1|TRBJ2-1
CASTQRNNNEQFF
TGTGCCAGCACCCAACGGAACAACAATGAGCAGTTCTTC
>-|-|TRBV3-1|TRBJ2-2
CASSQFDSRYTGELFF
TGTGCCAGCAGCCAATTTGACAGCCGATACACCGGGGAGCTGTTCTTT
>-|many|TRBV28|TRBJ2-3
CASIPLTRDTQYF
TGTGCCAGCATCCCGCTAACGCGAGATACGCAGTATTTT
>TRBD2|many|TRBV12-3/TRBV12-4|TRBJ2-7
CASRDGLAGGYGYEQYF
TGTGCCAGCAGGGACGGACTAGCGGGGGGGTATGGGTACGAGCAGTACTTC
>TRBD1|-|TRBV15|TRBJ2-3
CATSRGLQGGTDTQYF
TGTGCCACCAGCAGAGGACTACAGGGGGGAACAGATACGCAGTATTTT
>TRBD1|many|TRBV7-2|TRBJ1-5
CASSFQTGGGQPQHF
TGTGCCAGCAGCTTCCAGACAGGGGGAGGTCAGCCCCAGCATTTT
>TRBD2|-|TRBV28|TRBJ2-3
CASSSTGLAGSTDTQYF
TGTGCCAGCAGTTCTACGGGACTAGCGGGGTCCACAGATACGCAGTATTTT
>-|few|TRBV5-8|TRBJ2-2
CASSLRQHTGELFF
TGTGCCAGCAGCTTGCGACAGCACACCGGGGAGCTGTTTTTT
>-|once|TRBV7-2|TRBJ2-1
CASSEGLPGEREQFF
TGTGCCAGCAGCGAGGGGTTGCCGGGGGAGCGGGAGCAGTTCTTC
>-|-|TRBV6-5|TRBJ2-7
CASSYSSQPIYEQYF
TGTGCCAGCAGTTACTCGAGTCAACCAATCTACGAGCAGTACTTC